Shown below are 20 T cell receptor beta chains from a single sample sequenced in a study of identical twins. MiXCR, applied by TCRdb to the 5' RACE reads, yields one record per CDR3 protein. This sample has some 230,000 distinct CDR3 sequences, with under 8.5% found just once. These records were also assigned to another study, of T cells expressing NK-cell markers.

Sample: CD8+ T cells sorted from blood. The receptors stem from a woman between 18 and 29 years old in good health.

This clonotype came up a few times. This chain joins TRBV5-1 and TRBJ2-2, with 7 bases aligning to TRBD2. From germline, CDR1 is SGHRS and CDR2 YFSETQ. The ends lost 1 base at V and 5 bases at J; junction bases unmatched: 8. This CDR3 has 16 residues. As DNA, the CDR3 is TGCGCCAGCAGCTTGCCGAGCGGGACGAGTACCGGGGAGCTGTTTTTT. This translates into CASSLPSGTSTGELFF.

A few counts support this clonotype. The rearrangement links TRBV2 to TRBJ1-5; tentative D call: TRBD1 (6 bases). Germline loops: CDR1 SNHLY, CDR2 FYNNEI. The ends were cut back, 7 bases at V and 7 bases at J, with 14 bases in the middle. The CDR3 length is 13 residues. CDR3 nucleotides: TGTGCCAGCATGGGAACAGGGCTACAGCCCCAGCATTTT. This gives the protein CASMGTGLQPQHF.

This clonotype was counted between two and nine times. This chain uses TRBV5-1 with TRBJ2-1, with 11 bases identical to TRBD2. CDR1 is SGHRS and CDR2 is YFSETQ in the germline V gene. V gave up 4 bases and J gave up 6 bases; unmatched junction bases: 6. The CDR3 spans 15 residues. The CDR3: CASSLRLAGPNEQFF. The CDR3 coding sequence is TGCGCCAGCAGCCTCCGACTAGCGGGACCCAATGAGCAGTTCTTC.

On this clonotype: A much more abundant neighbour one base away suggests this may be a read error. The genes are TRBV3-1 and TRBJ2-1; 7 nucleotides agree with TRBD2. The CDR3 runs to 16 residues. Looked up from germline, CDR1 is LGHDT and CDR2 is YNNKEL (reference sequence). The CDR3 sequence: CASSHTSAGTYNDQFF. Written as DNA, the CDR3 is TGTGCCAGCAGCCATACTTCAGCGGGGACCTACAATGATCAGTTCTTC.

Here the CDR3 reads CASSQDVKGNMNTEAFF. The CDR3 region has the DNA TGCGCCAGCAGCCAAGATGTGAAGGGGAACATGAACACTGAAGCTTTCTTT. V usage is TRBV4-1 and J usage is TRBJ1-1; the D gene is possibly TRBD1 (5 bases). CDR1 and CDR2 from the germline V gene are MGHRA and YSYEKL. This CDR3 has 17 residues. V was clipped by 0 bases and J by 0 bases, with 14 bases between them.

This clonotype occurred many times. The rearrangement joins TRBV6-1 to TRBJ2-7; D tentatively fits TRBD1 or TRBD2 (5 bases each). The CDR3 is 15 residues long. Trimming left V 7 bases short and J 2 bases short, with 18 bases between. CDR1 is MNHNS, CDR2 SASEGT, per germline. The CDR3 DNA follows: TGTGCCAGCACCCGAAGCCCAGGGAGCGCCTACGAGCAGTACTTC. It codes for CASTRSPGSAYEQYF.

The chain is built from TRBV9 and TRBJ2-3, with D possibly being TRBD2 (6 bases). Between the trimmed V and J ends, which lost 1 base and 4 bases, there was a span of 10 bases. Germline lookup yields CDR1 SGDLS and CDR2 YYNGEE. The CDR3 sequence is 14 residues long. CDR3 residues: CASSVWREADTQYF. CDR3 DNA sequence: TGTGCCAGCAGCGTATGGCGGGAAGCAGATACGCAGTATTTT.

The chain uses TRBV5-1 and TRBJ2-7; D gene ambiguous. CDR3 length: 13 amino acids. Germline CDR1 is SGHRS and CDR2 is YFSETQ. Trimming stripped 1 base from V and 3 bases from J, with 8 bases between. CDR3 amino acids: CASSLLPDYEQYF. The CDR3 DNA reads TGCGCCAGCAGCTTGCTCCCCGACTACGAGCAGTACTTC.

The chain has TRBV7-9 and TRBJ1-3; maybe TRBD1 (6 bases). The V gene lost 5 bases and the J gene lost 7 bases, with 12 bases spanning the gap. This CDR3 has 13 residues. The V gene's germline CDR1 is SEHNR and CDR2 FQNEAQ (reference sequence). The CDR3 DNA reads TGTGCCAGCAGCCCGCAGGGGAGGAACACCATATATTTT. Translating gives CASSPQGRNTIYF.

The V gene is TRBV2, the J gene TRBJ1-1; a possible D gene is TRBD1 (5 bases). Germline V CDR1 and CDR2: SNHLY, FYNNEI. V shed 0 bases and J shed 5 bases, with 10 bases lying between them. This CDR3 spans 14 amino acids. The CDR3 nucleotides read TGTGCCAGCAGTGAAGCGTCTGGGGGGACTGAAGCTTTCTTT. Amino acids: CASSEASGGTEAFF.

This clonotype was seen a few times. The chain uses TRBV9 and TRBJ2-3, with D tentatively TRBD1 or TRBD2 (5 bases each). The CDR3 length is 12 residues. Trimming removed 2 bases from V and 4 bases from J, with 5 bases in between. Germline V lookup: CDR1 SGDLS, CDR2 YYNGEE. CDR3 DNA sequence: TGTGCCAGCAGCGTGGGACCAGATACGCAGTATTTT. Translating it yields CASSVGPDTQYF.

This CDR3 reads CSVEEGRLDGYTF. The CDR3, as DNA: TGCAGCGTTGAGGAAGGGCGCCTAGACGGCTACACCTTC. This rearrangement joins TRBV29-1 to TRBJ1-2; no firm D call. The CDR3 runs to 13 residues. Trimming took 3 bases from V and 8 from J, leaving 16 bases between them. Germline CDR1 and CDR2: SQVTM and ANQGSEA.

The chain combines TRBV24-1 with TRBJ2-2; D unresolved. The V and J ends lost 7 bases and 5 bases respectively, with 10 bases between them. The CDR3 length is 13 residues. Germline V gene sequence: CDR1 KGHDR, CDR2 SFDVKD. The DNA for the CDR3 is TGTGCCACCAGATATAGTGGTACCGGGGAGCTGTTTTTT. Protein: CATRYSGTGELFF.

This clonotype was seen many times. The CDR3 DNA sequence: TGTGCCACCAGCGGGCGGGGCACCTTCTACGAGCAGTACTTC. Encoded protein: CATSGRGTFYEQYF. V and J are TRBV15 and TRBJ2-7, with D tentatively TRBD2 (6 bases). The CDR3 spans 14 residues. V was shortened by 5 bases and J by 3 bases, with 14 bases between the two germline ends. Germline CDR1 LNHNV, CDR2 YYDKDF (reference sequence).

In this sample, this clonotype turned up a few times. The chain joins TRBV11-2 to TRBJ2-1; TRBD2 aligns across 7 bases. Germline CDR1 SGHAT, CDR2 FQNNGV. This CDR3 comprises 17 residues. V dropped 0 bases and J dropped 2; count of bases not matched to a gene: 7. The CDR3 sequence: CASSLEGFGGTYNEQFF. The CDR3 coding sequence is TGTGCCAGCAGCTTAGAGGGTTTCGGGGGGACCTACAATGAGCAGTTCTTC.

This clonotype was picked up a small number of times. The chain has TRBV6-1 and TRBJ2-6; the D call may be TRBD1 or TRBD2 (5 bases each). The CDR3 has 16 residues. CDR1 is MNHNS, CDR2 SASEGT, per germline. V shed 7 bases and J shed 4 bases, with 17 bases lying between them. The CDR3 bases are TGTGCCAGCACGGGACCTACAGGTTCAGGGGCCAACGTCCTGACTTTC. Translating gives CASTGPTGSGANVLTF.

This clonotype appeared many times. The rearrangement uses TRBV14 and TRBJ2-7; unclear D gene. The germline V gene has CDR1 SGHDN and CDR2 FVKESK. The CDR3 runs to 15 residues. The ends were cut back, 3 bases at V and 0 bases at J, with 12 bases in the middle. The CDR3 region is CASSHPGSTSYEQYF. The CDR3 coding sequence is TGTGCCAGCAGCCACCCCGGCTCCACCTCCTACGAGCAGTACTTC.

This clonotype was detected a few times. The chain links TRBV14 to TRBJ2-7, with unresolved D. V shed 0 bases and J shed 5 bases, with 11 bases lying between them. Germline CDR1 and CDR2: SGHDN and FVKESK. The CDR3 runs to 14 residues. Here the CDR3 DNA reads TGTGCCAGCAGCCAAGAATGGCCTAACCACGAGCAGTACTTC. Translating gives CASSQEWPNHEQYF.

This clonotype was seen many times. The chain has TRBV20-1 and TRBJ2-7; 7 nucleotides match TRBD2. The J segment lost 1 base and the V segment lost 6 bases, leaving 9 bases of the junction unmatched. The CDR3 is made up of 14 amino acids. Germline loops: CDR1 DFQATT, CDR2 SNEGSKA (reference sequence). The CDR3 DNA reads as TGCAGTGCCAGTTACGGCGGGAGATCCTACGAGCAGTACTTC. As protein: CSASYGGRSYEQYF.

This clonotype came up a few times. This chain links TRBV10-3 with TRBJ1-2; TRBD1 might be the D (6 bases). Trimming removed 10 bases from V and 4 bases from J, with 19 bases in between. Germline V gene sequence: CDR1 ENHRY, CDR2 SYGVKD. This CDR3 region has 14 residues. The CDR3 sequence: CATDSGDVGYGYTF. The DNA of the CDR3 is TGTGCCACCGACTCAGGGGATGTGGGCTATGGCTACACCTTC.